These T cell receptor beta chains were read from a single sample in a study of Ad26.COV2.S vaccination and SARS-CoV-2 variants. Some clones are missing from TCRdb's copy, which holds only in-frame ones; the method was immunoSEQ multiplex PCR. This table holds around 420,000 clones, roughly 90% found once. Here the sequenced sample was peripheral blood, taken in a trial of Ad26.COV2.S vaccine versus placebo. The receptors derive from a person between 18 and 59 years old who received the Ad26.COV2.S COVID-19 vaccine or a placebo. The CDR3 runs from the conserved cysteine through the conserved F or W. Fields, in order: D gene, J gene, clone size, CDR3 length, V gene, CDR3 protein, CDR3 DNA. D genes are given only for firm matches. Only part of the rows carry a size: once, few, many, or a class if the clone is expanded.

D: .; J: TRBJ1-5; size: .; length: 13; V: TRBV15; CDR3: CATSRDLWQPQHF; DNA: TGTGCCACCAGCAGAGATCTGTGGCAGCCCCAGCATTTT
D: TRBD1; J: TRBJ2-2; size: .; length: 15; V: TRBV3-1/TRBV3-2; CDR3: CASSPGQLNTGELFF; DNA: TGTGCCAGCAGTCCGGGACAGCTAAACACCGGGGAGCTGTTTTTT
D: .; J: TRBJ2-2; size: few; length: 14; V: TRBV30; CDR3: CAWSVGGIAGELFF; DNA: TGTGCCTGGAGTGTAGGAGGGATTGCCGGGGAGCTGTTTTTT
D: .; J: TRBJ1-1; size: .; length: 17; V: TRBV9; CDR3: CASSVRRDTGANTEAFF; DNA: TGTGCCAGCAGCGTCCGCCGGGACACTGGAGCGAACACTGAAGCTTTCTTT
D: TRBD2; J: TRBJ2-2; size: .; length: 18; V: TRBV3-1/TRBV3-2; CDR3: CASSQGLAGASNTGELFF; DNA: TGTGCCAGCAGCCAAGGACTAGCGGGGGCCTCGAACACCGGGGAGCTGTTTTTT
D: TRBD2; J: TRBJ2-3; size: .; length: 15; V: TRBV10-3; CDR3: CAIWSGGMSTDTQYF; DNA: TGTGCCATCTGGAGCGGGGGGATGAGCACAGATACGCAGTATTTT
D: TRBD2; J: TRBJ2-1; size: .; length: 14; V: TRBV6-6; CDR3: CATFGLAGFREQFF; DNA: TGTGCCACCTTTGGACTAGCGGGTTTTCGTGAGCAGTTCTTC
D: .; J: TRBJ1-4; size: .; length: 15; V: TRBV6-5; CDR3: CASQQTLGWDEKLFF; DNA: TGTGCCAGCCAACAGACACTCGGATGGGATGAAAAACTGTTTTTT
D: .; J: TRBJ2-7; size: .; length: 13; V: TRBV29-1; CDR3: CSVKDGPTYEQYF; DNA: TGCAGCGTCAAGGACGGGCCCACCTACGAGCAGTACTTC
D: .; J: TRBJ1-6; size: few; length: 13; V: TRBV27; CDR3: CASSPLPRTTLHF; DNA: TGTGCCAGCAGTCCCCTCCCCCGGACCACCCTCCACTTT
D: .; J: TRBJ1-6; size: .; length: 13; V: TRBV30; CDR3: CAWGDSRDSPLHF; DNA: TGTGCCTGGGGTGACAGCCGCGATTCACCCCTCCACTTT
D: .; J: TRBJ2-1; size: .; length: 11; V: TRBV12-3/TRBV12-4; CDR3: CASSSGNEQFF; DNA: TGTGCCAGCAGTTCAGGGAATGAGCAGTTCTTC